This TCR beta chain was observed in a study of OX40 agonist ivuxolimab in advanced cancers. Study-level background: Of mixed ages from 23 to 79 and averaging 60 years, the group was approximately 84% male. Enrollees could have had prior anti-PD-1, anti-PD-L1 or anti-CTLA-4 therapy, which 40% to 45% had received. General study results and limits: In a subset of nonresponders, normalized T-cell clonal expansion was also low.

Remarks on this clone: Its antigen is unidentified. Within the sample, other DNA sequences also encode this same CDR3.

Trimming took off 3 bases at V and 10 bases at J, with 13 bases between the two ends. The CDR3 contains 13 residues. Germline V lookup: CDR1 SGHAT, CDR2 FQNNGV. Assay used: immunoSEQ multiplex PCR; TCRdb lists only in-frame clones, some missing. This table has roughly 110,000 clones, about nine tenths appearing once. The receptor's source is an adult with an advanced solid tumor such as melanoma, head and neck, liver or kidney cancer. The material was CD4+ or CD8+ T cells sorted from blood, obtained in a trial of the OX40 agonist ivuxolimab. The V and J genes are TRBV11-2 and TRBJ2-1, with D maybe TRBD2 (7 bases). Here the CDR3 DNA reads TGTGCCAGCAGCTTCGGGGGGCGTGGGGAGCAGTTCTTC. Encoded protein: CASSFGGRGEQFF. Together with reference TRBV11-2 and TRBJ2-1, the CDR3 gives the full variable domain: EAGVAQSPRYKIIEKRQSVAFWCNPISGHATLYWYQQILGQGPKLLIQFQNNGVVDDSQLPKDRFSAERLKGVDSTLKIQPAKLEDSAVYLCASSFGGRGEQFFGPGTRLTVL.